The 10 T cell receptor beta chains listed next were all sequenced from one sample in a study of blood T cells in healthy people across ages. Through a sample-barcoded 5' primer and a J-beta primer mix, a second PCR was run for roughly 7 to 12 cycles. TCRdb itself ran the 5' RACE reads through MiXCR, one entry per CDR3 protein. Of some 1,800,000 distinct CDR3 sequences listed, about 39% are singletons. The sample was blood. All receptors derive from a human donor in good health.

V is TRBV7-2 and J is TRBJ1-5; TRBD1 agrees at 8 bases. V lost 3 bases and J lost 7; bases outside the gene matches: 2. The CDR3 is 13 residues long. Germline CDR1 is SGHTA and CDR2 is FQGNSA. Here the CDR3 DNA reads TGTGCCAGCAGCTTTGCAGGGGGCCAGCCCCAGCATTTT. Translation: CASSFAGGQPQHF.

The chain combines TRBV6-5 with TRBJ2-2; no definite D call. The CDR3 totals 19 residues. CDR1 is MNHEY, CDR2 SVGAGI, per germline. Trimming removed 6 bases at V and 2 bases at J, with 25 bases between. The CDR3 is CASSSTVLGRSRNTGELFF. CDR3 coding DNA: TGTGCCAGCAGCTCCACTGTCTTGGGCAGATCAAGAAACACCGGGGAGCTGTTTTTT.

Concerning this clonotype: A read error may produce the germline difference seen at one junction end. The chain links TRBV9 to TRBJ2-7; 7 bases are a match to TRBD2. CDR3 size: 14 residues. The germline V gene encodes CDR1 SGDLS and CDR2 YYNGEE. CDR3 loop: CASSADLAAGERYF. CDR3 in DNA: TGTGCCAGCAGCGCCGACCTTGCTGCGGGAGAGCGGTACTTC.

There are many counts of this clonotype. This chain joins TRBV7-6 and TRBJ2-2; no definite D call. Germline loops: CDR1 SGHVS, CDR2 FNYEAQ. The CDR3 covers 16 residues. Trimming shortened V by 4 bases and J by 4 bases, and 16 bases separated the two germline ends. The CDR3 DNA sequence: TGTGCCAGCAGCTCCCAGGCCAGAGCTGTCACCGGGGAGCTGTTTTTT. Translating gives CASSSQARAVTGELFF.

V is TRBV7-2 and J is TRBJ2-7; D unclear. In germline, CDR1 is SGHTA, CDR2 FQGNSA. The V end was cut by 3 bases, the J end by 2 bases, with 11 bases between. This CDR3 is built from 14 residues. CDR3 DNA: TGTGCCAGCAGCTTTGGCAGGAACACCTACGAGCAGTACTTC. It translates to CASSFGRNTYEQYF.

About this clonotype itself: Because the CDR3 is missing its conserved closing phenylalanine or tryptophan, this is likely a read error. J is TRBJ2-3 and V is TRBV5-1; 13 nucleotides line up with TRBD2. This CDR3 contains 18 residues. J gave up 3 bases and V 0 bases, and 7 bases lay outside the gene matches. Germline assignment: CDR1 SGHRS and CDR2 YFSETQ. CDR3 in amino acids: CASSLAGTSGERTDTQYL. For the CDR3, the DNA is TGCGCCAGCAGCTTGGCCGGGACTAGCGGGGAACGGACAGATACGCAGTATTTG.

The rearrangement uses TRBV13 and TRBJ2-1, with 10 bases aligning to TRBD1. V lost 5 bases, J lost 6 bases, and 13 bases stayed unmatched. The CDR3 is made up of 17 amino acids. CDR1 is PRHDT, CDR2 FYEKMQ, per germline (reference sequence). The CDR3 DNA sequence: TGTGCCAGCAGCGCGACCGGGACAGGGGAGGCTTGCAATGAGCAGTTCTTC. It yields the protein CASSATGTGEACNEQFF.

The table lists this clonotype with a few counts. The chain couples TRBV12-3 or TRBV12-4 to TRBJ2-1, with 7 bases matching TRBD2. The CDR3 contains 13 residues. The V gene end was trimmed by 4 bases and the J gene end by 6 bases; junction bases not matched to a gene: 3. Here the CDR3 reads CASSWGGVNEQFF. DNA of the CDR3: TGTGCCAGCAGTTGGGGGGGAGTCAATGAGCAGTTCTTC.

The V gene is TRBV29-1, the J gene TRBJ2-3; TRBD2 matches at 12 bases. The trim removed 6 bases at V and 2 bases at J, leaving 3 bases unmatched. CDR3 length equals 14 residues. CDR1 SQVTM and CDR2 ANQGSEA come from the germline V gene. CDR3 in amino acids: CSVLAGGDTDTQYF. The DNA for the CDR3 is TGCAGCGTCCTAGCGGGGGGGGACACAGATACGCAGTATTTT.

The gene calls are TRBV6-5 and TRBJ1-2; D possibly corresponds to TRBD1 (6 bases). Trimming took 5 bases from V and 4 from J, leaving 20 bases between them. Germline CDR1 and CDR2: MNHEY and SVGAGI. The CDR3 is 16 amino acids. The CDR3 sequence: CASSTDQQGPSYGYTF. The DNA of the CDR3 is TGTGCCAGCAGTACCGATCAACAGGGACCAAGCTATGGCTACACCTTC.